Shown below are 21 T cell receptor beta chains from a single sample sequenced in a study of blood T cell repertoires in COVID-19. The protocol was immunoSEQ multiplex PCR, while the TCRdb copy is restricted to in-frame clones and leaves out a portion. The sample yields fewer than 150,000 clones, 65% to 80% seen once. Sample: peripheral blood. The receptors were sampled from a man in his sixties or seventies with acute or convalescent COVID-19.

A single count supports this clone. V is TRBV29-1 and J is TRBJ1-1, with a tentative D call TRBD1 (5 bases). V lost 3 bases to trimming and J lost 10 bases, with 15 bases between them. Per the germline V gene, CDR1 is SQVTM and CDR2 is ANQGSEA. This CDR3 spans 12 amino acids. In DNA form, the CDR3 reads TGCAGCGTTGATGGCGGCAGGGAGGGAGCTTTCTTT. Translating it yields CSVDGGREGAFF.

This clone was recorded only once. V is TRBV24-1 and J is TRBJ2-3; 8 bases are shared with TRBD1. Germline V lookup: CDR1 KGHDR, CDR2 SFDVKD. V shed 3 bases and J 2 bases; nucleotides not matched to a gene: 6. This CDR3 region has 16 residues. Here the CDR3 DNA reads TGTGCCACCAGTGATCCGACAGGGGTTGACACAGATACGCAGTATTTT. It translates to CATSDPTGVDTDTQYF.

The chain has TRBV10-3 and TRBJ1-1; 8 bases fit TRBD1. The V gene end was trimmed by 2 bases and the J gene end by 0 bases; junction bases not matched to a gene: 8. The V gene's germline CDR1 is ENHRY and CDR2 SYGVKD. The length of the CDR3 is 17 residues. In DNA form, the CDR3 reads TGTGCCATCAGTGAGGGAGCCGGGACAGGCATGAACACTGAAGCTTTCTTT. This gives the protein CAISEGAGTGMNTEAFF.

J is TRBJ2-3 and V is TRBV6-5, with D maybe TRBD1 (6 bases). There are 13 residues in the CDR3. Germline-derived CDR1 and CDR2 are MNHEY and SVGAGI. Trimming stripped 4 bases from V and 3 bases from J, with 8 bases between. In nucleotides, the CDR3 is TGTGCCAGCAGTTTGCAGGGGACAGATACGCAGTATTTT. Its translation: CASSLQGTDTQYF.

The chain couples TRBV15 to TRBJ2-3, with 10 bases fitting TRBD1. The germline V gene encodes CDR1 LNHNV and CDR2 YYDKDF (reference sequence). The CDR3 loop spans 15 amino acids. Losses at the gene ends were 5 bases for V and 3 bases for J; bases not matched to a gene: 5. The CDR3 reads CATSRQGARTDTQYF. As DNA, the CDR3 is TGTGCCACCAGCCGACAGGGGGCCAGGACAGATACGCAGTATTTT.

CDR3 sequence reads: CASQDSGDRGELFF. The CDR3 bases are TGTGCCAGCCAGGACAGCGGGGACCGCGGGGAGCTGTTTTTT. The chain joins TRBV19 to TRBJ2-2, with D possibly being TRBD2 (7 bases). Germline assignment: CDR1 LNHDA and CDR2 SQIVND (reference sequence). V was pared by 9 bases and J by 7 bases, with 18 bases between. The CDR3 runs to 14 residues.

The gene calls are TRBV18 and TRBJ2-7; D gene unclear. There are 14 residues in the CDR3. V was trimmed by 2 bases and J by 2 bases, leaving 10 bases between them. Looked up from germline, CDR1 is KGHSH and CDR2 is LQKENI. The CDR3 DNA is TGTGCCAGCTCACCATATGACACCACCTACGAGCAGTACTTC. This gives the protein CASSPYDTTYEQYF.

This clone was seen a single time. The rearrangement links TRBV6-4 to TRBJ2-6; TRBD2 might be the D (6 bases). The germline CDR1 and CDR2 sequences are MRHNA and SNTAGT. The CDR3 has 17 residues. V lost 9 bases and J lost 1, with 19 bases in between. The CDR3 protein is CARPRGVTHSGANVLTF. CDR3 nucleotide sequence: TGTGCCAGGCCCCGCGGGGTCACTCATTCTGGGGCCAACGTCCTGACTTTC.

Comment on this clone: One end of the junction does not line up with germline, which may come from a read error. CDR3 amino acids: CASSRQNSDQPQHF. CDR3 in DNA: TGTGCCAGTAGTCGGCAGAATAGCGATCAGCCCCAGCATTTT. This chain joins TRBV19 and TRBJ1-5; no definite D call. Germline CDR1 and CDR2: LNHDA and SQIVND (reference sequence). The CDR3 consists of 14 residues.

The CDR3, as DNA: TGTGCCAGCAGCTTGGCGACAGGGGTAAGCTACACCTTC. This gives the protein CASSLATGVSYTF. V is TRBV5-6 and J is TRBJ1-2; 8 bases line up with TRBD1. The CDR3 is 13 amino acids. Germline V gene lookup returns CDR1 SGHDT and CDR2 YYEEEE. With 0 bases clipped from V and 9 bases from J, the junction kept 4 bases outside the gene matches.

This clone is a singleton in its sample. The chain combines TRBV6-2 or TRBV6-3 with TRBJ2-7; D might be TRBD2 (5 bases). The V and J ends lost 2 bases and 12 bases respectively, with 26 bases between them. Germline values: CDR1 MNHEY, CDR2 SVGEGT. The CDR3 is 16 amino acids. The CDR3, as DNA: TGTGCCAGCAGTTACGATCCTAGCTTACCCCCTACGAGTCGGTACTTC. Its protein is CASSYDPSLPPTSRYF.

The chain joins TRBV7-3 to TRBJ2-3; the D gene is possibly TRBD1 (6 bases). The germline gives CDR1 SGHTA, CDR2 FQGTGA. The CDR3 loop spans 12 amino acids. Trimming left V 5 bases short and J 14 bases short, with 17 bases between. The DNA of the CDR3 is TGTGCCAGCAGCGCCCAGGGGACATTCTTGTATTTT. This sequence encodes CASSAQGTFLYF. The entire variable domain, with the rest obtained from reference TRBV7-3 and TRBJ2-3, is as follows: GAGVSQTPSNKVTEKGKYVELRCDPISGHTALYWYRQSLGQGPEFLIYFQGTGAADDSGLPNDRFFAVRPEGSVSTLKIQRTERGDSAVYLCASSAQGTFLYFGPGTRLTVL.

This clone was recorded once. This sequence joins TRBV19 and TRBJ2-5, with 7 positions matching TRBD1. This CDR3 comprises 13 residues. Per the germline V gene, CDR1 is LNHDA and CDR2 is SQIVND (reference sequence). The V and J ends lost 7 bases and 5 bases, in that order; junction bases with no gene match: 7. The CDR3 nucleotides read TGTGCCAGTACCGCTAGGGGGCTGGAGACCCAGTACTTC. Translated: CASTARGLETQYF. The full variable domain, rest sourced from reference TRBV19 and TRBJ2-5, is DGGITQSPKYLFRKEGQNVTLSCEQNLNHDAMYWYRQDPGQGLRLIYYSQIVNDFQKGDIAEGYSVSREKKESFPLTVTSAQKNPTAFYLCASTARGLETQYFGPGTRLLVL.

V is TRBV28 and J is TRBJ1-2, with 7 bases matching TRBD1. The CDR3 has 14 amino acids. J lost 3 bases, V lost 2 bases, and 3 bases had no gene match. Germline V gives CDR1 MDHEN, CDR2 SYDVKM. As DNA, the CDR3 is TGTGCCAGCAGTTTACAGGGGGTGTACTATGGCTACACCTTC. It yields the protein CASSLQGVYYGYTF.

This chain links TRBV2 with TRBJ2-5; D call uncertain. The V end was cut by 7 bases, the J end by 2 bases, with 5 bases between. This CDR3 is 11 amino acids long. CDR1 and CDR2 from the germline V gene are SNHLY and FYNNEI. CDR3 sequence (DNA): TGTGCCAGCACCCCACAAGAGACCCAGTACTTC. Its protein product is CASTPQETQYF.

J is TRBJ2-3 and V is TRBV10-1; 9 bases match TRBD2. The CDR3 contains 17 residues. Germline V lookup: CDR1 WNHNN, CDR2 SYGVQD (reference sequence). J lost 3 bases, V lost 0 bases, and 7 bases had no gene match. The CDR3 coding sequence is TGCGCCAGCAGTGAGTCGACTAGGCGGGGGGGGACAGATACGCAGTATTTT. Translation: CASSESTRRGGTDTQYF.

This sequence joins TRBV2 and TRBJ2-1; 12 bases map to TRBD2. CDR1 is SNHLY and CDR2 is FYNNEI in the germline V gene. Trimming took 9 bases from V and 9 from J; bases not matched to a gene: 18. The CDR3 contains 17 residues. The CDR3 DNA follows: TGTGCCAGAGGGTCAGCTAGCGGGGGGGCCTTAGGTCGTGAGCAGTTCTTC. Protein: CARGSASGGALGREQFF.

V gene TRBV18 combines with J gene TRBJ2-1; D gene ambiguous. There are 15 residues in the CDR3. V was pared by 3 bases and J by 0 bases, with 9 bases between. CDR1 and CDR2 (germline): KGHSH, LQKENI. CDR3 coding DNA: TGTGCCAGCTCACCGCCCGATAGCTCCTACAATGAGCAGTTCTTC. This translates into CASSPPDSSYNEQFF.

This clone has only one observation. This chain connects TRBV7-2 to TRBJ2-7, with D perhaps given as TRBD1 or TRBD2 (6 bases each). Per germline, CDR1 SGHTA and CDR2 FQGNSA. The CDR3 is 15 residues long. V was cut by 6 bases and J by 0 bases, with 15 bases left in between. The CDR3 sequence: CASRLQGLSSYEQYF. CDR3 DNA: TGTGCCAGCAGGTTACAGGGACTGAGCTCCTACGAGCAGTACTTC.

The chain uses TRBV2 and TRBJ1-2, with D possibly TRBD1 on 5 matching bases. The CDR3 extends over 13 amino acids. The V gene's germline CDR1 is SNHLY and CDR2 FYNNEI. V was pared by 7 bases and J by 7 bases, with 16 bases between. The CDR3 region is CASTPRGGFGYTF. Written as DNA, the CDR3 is TGTGCCAGCACCCCCCGGGGGGGGTTTGGCTACACCTTC.

The CDR3: CASRRGQGNTIYF. CDR3 bases: TGTGCCAGCAGGAGGGGACAGGGAAACACCATATATTTT. The V gene is TRBV6-5, the J gene TRBJ1-3, with 7 positions matching TRBD1. CDR1 MNHEY and CDR2 SVGAGI come from the germline V gene. Germline trimming cut 6 bases from V and 4 bases from J; bases unmatched to any gene: 3. The CDR3 has 13 amino acids.